This passage covers 5 T cell receptor beta chains from one sample sequenced in a study of beta chain features in type 1 diabetes. Expressed TCRB transcripts were sequenced because the isolated RNA had all been reverse transcribed beforehand. TCRdb's copy holds only in-frame clones and misses some; the assay was immunoSEQ multiplex PCR. Of around 40,000 clones listed, around 64% are singletons. The sequenced sample consisted of Tregs from blood. Receptor source: a woman in her twenties or thirties in good health.

The rearrangement joins TRBV7-6 to TRBJ2-3, with unresolved D. V was trimmed by 1 base and J by 0 bases, leaving 14 bases between them. The CDR3 contains 17 residues. The V gene's germline CDR1 is SGHVS and CDR2 FNYEAQ. The CDR3 region has the DNA TGTGCCAGCAGCTTAGGAATATACAGTCCCAGCACAGATACGCAGTATTTT. Its translation: CASSLGIYSPSTDTQYF.

V is TRBV4-3 and J is TRBJ1-6; a possible D gene is TRBD1 (5 bases). The germline gives CDR1 LGHNA, CDR2 YSLEER. Trimming pared 1 base from V and 5 bases from J, leaving 6 bases between. The length of the CDR3 is 14 residues. CDR3 nucleotides: TGCGCCAGCAGCCAAGGACAGAATAATTCACCCCTCCACTTT. Protein: CASSQGQNNSPLHF.

J is TRBJ2-5 and V is TRBV19, with a possible D match to TRBD2 (6 bases). CDR3 length equals 14 residues. V lost 3 bases, J lost 2 bases, and 10 bases lay in between. Germline V CDR1 and CDR2: LNHDA, SQIVND (reference sequence). The CDR3 here is CASSISSAQETQYF. DNA for the CDR3: TGTGCCAGTAGTATCTCTAGCGCACAAGAGACCCAGTACTTC.

This clone has more than one count but fewer than ten. The CDR3: CASSATGTGRETQYF. As DNA, the CDR3 is TGTGCCAGCAGCGCGACCGGGACAGGGAGAGAGACCCAGTACTTC. V usage is TRBV7-9 and J usage is TRBJ2-5; the match to TRBD1 covers 9 bases. The CDR3 runs 15 residues. CDR1 is SEHNR and CDR2 is FQNEAQ in the germline V gene (reference sequence). V lost 5 bases, J lost 4 bases, and 8 bases stayed unmatched. Looking up the rest from reference TRBV7-9 and TRBJ2-5 gives the full variable domain: DTGVSQNPRHKITKRGQNVTFRCDPISEHNRLYWYRQTLGQGPEFLTYFQNEAQLEKSRLLSDRFSAERPKGSFSTLEIQRTEQGDSAMYLCASSATGTGRETQYFGPGTRLLVL.

This clone has more than one count but fewer than ten. The rearrangement uses TRBV6-6 and TRBJ2-5; 14 bases line up with TRBD2. The assigned J gene may be wrong: the sequence end matches TRBJ2-7 better. This CDR3 region has 15 residues. CDR1 and CDR2 (germline): MNHNY, SVGAGI (reference sequence). The CDR3 bases are TGTGCCAGCAGTTACGGGGGACTAGCGGGAGTCGAGCAGTACTTC. The encoded protein is CASSYGGLAGVEQYF.